These T cell receptor beta chains were read from a single sample in a study of T cells in Graves' hyperthyroidism and ophthalmopathy. TCRdb re-derived calls from the multiplex PCR reads in MiXCR, one entry per CDR3 protein. The sample lists a few hundred thousand distinct CDR3 sequences, 14% occurring once. The sample taken for sequencing was blood. These receptors originate from a woman between 18 and 29 years old with Graves' hyperthyroidism. Both conserved end residues are part of each CDR3. D genes are given only for firm matches. Size tells how often a clone was seen (once, few, many) or the class of an expanded clone, and some rows leave it out.

>TRBD1|TRBV19|.|TRBJ2-3
CASSMPGTGIADTQYF
TGTGCCAGTAGTATGCCGGGGACAGGGATCGCAGATACGCAGTATTTT
>.|TRBV11-3|many|TRBJ2-3
CASSFRWAGPATDTQYF
TGTGCCAGCAGCTTTCGTTGGGCGGGCCCCGCCACAGATACGCAGTATTTT
>TRBD2|TRBV20-1|many|TRBJ2-7
CSVLAGGYEEEQYF
TGCAGTGTACTAGCGGGGGGCTATGAGGAGGAGCAGTACTTC
>.|TRBV2|.|TRBJ2-2
CASSSGAGITGELFF
TGTGCCAGCAGTTCCGGGGCAGGGATAACCGGGGAGCTGTTTTTT
>TRBD2|TRBV30|many|TRBJ2-1
CAWTSGNEQFF
TGTGCCTGGACTAGCGGGAATGAGCAGTTCTTC
>TRBD1|TRBV11-1|many|TRBJ2-5
CASRDRGRGETQYF
TGTGCCAGCCGGGACAGGGGACGTGGAGAGACCCAGTACTTC
>.|TRBV12-3/TRBV12-4|many|TRBJ2-5
CASSLRIPWETQYF
TGTGCCAGCAGTTTAAGGATCCCCTGGGAGACCCAGTACTTC
>.|TRBV6-2/TRBV6-3|few|TRBJ1-2
CASSYVSFGDGYTF
TGTGCCAGCAGTTACGTCTCGTTCGGAGATGGCTACACCTTC
>TRBD1|TRBV5-1|many|TRBJ1-1
CASSLWKPGQLNTEAFF
TGCGCCAGCAGCTTGTGGAAGCCGGGACAGCTGAACACTGAAGCTTTCTTT
>TRBD2|TRBV25-1|.|TRBJ2-3
CASSKGLAGEVADTQYF
TGTGCCAGCAGTAAAGGCCTAGCGGGAGAAGTCGCAGATACGCAGTATTTT
>.|TRBV5-1|few|TRBJ2-1
CASSLPMDEDNEQFF
TGCGCCAGCAGCCTGCCTATGGACGAGGACAATGAGCAGTTCTTC
>.|TRBV20-1|.|TRBJ1-2
CSVWDGNYGYTF
TGCAGTGTTTGGGACGGCAACTATGGCTACACCTTC
>.|TRBV25-1|.|TRBJ2-7
CASSESGLSSYEQYF
TGTGCCAGCAGTGAATCTGGGCTGAGCTCCTACGAGCAGTACTTC
>TRBD2|TRBV2|.|TRBJ2-2
CASSEANSGATGELFF
TGTGCCAGCAGTGAAGCCAATAGCGGGGCCACCGGGGAGCTGTTTTTT
>TRBD2|TRBV4-1|few|TRBJ2-2
CASRVGSSGVYGELFF
TGCGCCAGCAGGGTCGGGTCTAGCGGGGTTTACGGGGAGCTGTTTTTT
>.|TRBV5-4|many|TRBJ1-2
CASSIAGTYGYTF
TGTGCCAGCAGCATAGCCGGGACCTATGGCTACACCTTC
>TRBD2|TRBV30|few|TRBJ2-1
CAWSVRLSGRDHNEQFF
TGTGCCTGGAGTGTACGACTCAGCGGGAGGGACCACAATGAGCAGTTCTTC
>TRBD2|TRBV4-1|.|TRBJ2-3
CASSQVVRGSPPDTQYF
TGCGCCAGCAGCCAAGTAGTTCGCGGGAGTCCCCCAGATACGCAGTATTTT
>TRBD1|TRBV12-3/TRBV12-4|.|TRBJ1-2
CASRPGTGYGYTF
TGTGCCAGCAGGCCCGGGACAGGGTATGGCTACACCTTC
>TRBD1|TRBV5-1|.|TRBJ1-4
CASSVGTGTGEEKLFF
TGCGCCAGCAGCGTCGGAACCGGGACAGGGGAAGAAAAACTGTTTTTT
>TRBD2|TRBV4-1|.|TRBJ2-2
CASSQDGGLAGRNTGELFF
TGCGCCAGCAGCCAAGATGGGGGGCTAGCGGGCCGAAACACCGGGGAGCTGTTTTTT
>.|TRBV2|many|TRBJ2-6
CASRAARAGGANVLTF
TGTGCCAGCAGGGCCGCGCGCGCGGGAGGGGCCAACGTCCTGACTTTC
>.|TRBV11-2|many|TRBJ2-5
CASSRSGAQKEETQYF
TGTGCCAGCAGCAGGTCGGGGGCGCAGAAAGAAGAGACCCAGTACTTC
>.|TRBV7-3|few|TRBJ2-5
CASSLSAGLQETQYF
TGTGCCAGCAGCTTAAGTGCGGGGCTTCAAGAGACCCAGTACTTC
>.|TRBV29-1|few|TRBJ2-3
CSAARQRPFDTDTQYF
TGCAGCGCTGCGAGACAGCGACCTTTTGACACAGATACGCAGTATTTT
>TRBD1|TRBV29-1|.|TRBJ1-2
CSVPGQDDSYGYTF
TGCAGCGTTCCCGGACAGGACGATTCGTATGGCTACACCTTC
>TRBD1|TRBV9|.|TRBJ2-2
CASSETGTGSNIGELFF
TGTGCCAGCAGCGAAACCGGGACAGGGTCAAACATCGGGGAGCTGTTTTTT
>TRBD2|TRBV27|many|TRBJ2-7
CASSQGGSSSYEQYF
TGTGCCAGCAGCCAGGGCGGGAGTAGCTCCTACGAGCAGTACTTC
>.|TRBV5-1|.|TRBJ1-1
CASSLVARNTEAFF
TGCGCCAGCAGCTTGGTGGCGAGGAACACTGAAGCTTTCTTT
>.|TRBV7-6|.|TRBJ1-5
CASSLEAGINQPQHF
TGTGCCAGCAGCTTAGAGGCAGGGATCAATCAGCCCCAGCATTTT
>.|TRBV12-3/TRBV12-4|many|TRBJ2-7
CASTPVEGAVYEQYF
TGTGCCAGCACCCCGGTGGAGGGAGCGGTCTACGAGCAGTACTTC
>.|TRBV19|many|TRBJ2-7
CASSIDLTYEQYF
TGTGCCAGTAGTATCGACCTGACCTACGAGCAGTACTTC
>.|TRBV6-1|few|TRBJ1-5
CASIRGALNQPQHF
TGTGCCAGCATTAGGGGGGCGCTCAATCAGCCCCAGCATTTT
>TRBD2|TRBV29-1|many|TRBJ2-2
CSVGIAGVPGELFF
TGCAGCGTTGGAATAGCGGGAGTCCCCGGGGAGCTGTTTTTT
>.|TRBV20-1|few|TRBJ1-2
CSARDLAAGANNYGYTF
TGCAGTGCTAGAGACCTGGCGGCAGGGGCGAATAACTATGGCTACACCTTC
>.|TRBV6-1|few|TRBJ2-4
CASSRPDPAKNIQYF
TGTGCCAGTTCCAGACCGGACCCGGCCAAAAACATTCAGTACTTC
>.|TRBV6-2/TRBV6-3|many|TRBJ2-5
CASSHPYRLRGTQETQYF
TGTGCCAGCAGTCACCCCTACAGGTTAAGAGGGACCCAAGAGACCCAGTACTTC
>.|TRBV10-1|few|TRBJ2-7
CASSESQTSYEQYF
TGCGCCAGCAGTGAGAGTCAGACCTCCTACGAGCAGTACTTC
>.|TRBV3-1|many|TRBJ2-1
CASSRGPRHSSYNEQFF
TGTGCCAGCAGCCGCGGACCTAGGCATAGCTCCTACAATGAGCAGTTCTTC
>.|TRBV19|.|TRBJ2-1
CASSIEPPGTYSYNEQFF
TGTGCCAGTAGTATAGAACCCCCGGGCACTTACTCCTACAATGAGCAGTTCTTC
>.|TRBV19|many|TRBJ1-1
CASRSEEAGMNTEAFF
TGTGCCAGTAGAAGTGAGGAGGCAGGGATGAACACTGAAGCTTTCTTT
>.|TRBV11-3|many|TRBJ1-6
CASSLPTGQLLHF
TGTGCCAGCAGCTTACCCACAGGGCAGCTCCTCCACTTT
>TRBD1|TRBV12-3/TRBV12-4|many|TRBJ1-1
CASRLGQGSTEAFF
TGTGCCAGCAGGCTGGGACAGGGAAGCACTGAAGCTTTCTTT
>.|TRBV10-3|.|TRBJ2-4
CAISESELAKNIQYF
TGTGCCATCAGTGAGTCGGAGCTAGCCAAAAACATTCAGTACTTC
>TRBD2|TRBV4-1|few|TRBJ2-2
CASSHSGISPGELFF
TGCGCCAGCAGCCATAGCGGGATCTCCCCCGGGGAGCTGTTTTTT
>.|TRBV15|many|TRBJ2-1
CATSRVRQGPIYNEQFF
TGTGCCACCAGCAGAGTTAGGCAGGGCCCGATTTACAATGAGCAGTTCTTC
>.|TRBV19|.|TRBJ2-5
CASNRLDLIGETQYF
TGTGCCAGTAATAGGCTGGATCTTATCGGGGAGACCCAGTACTTC
>TRBD2|TRBV30|.|TRBJ2-1
CAWRTSGSYNEQFF
TGTGCCTGGAGGACTAGCGGGAGTTACAATGAGCAGTTCTTC
>TRBD2|TRBV2|many|TRBJ2-3
CASSETSPRGTDTQYF
TGTGCCAGCAGTGAGACTAGCCCTAGGGGCACAGATACGCAGTATTTT
>.|TRBV19|many|TRBJ1-1
CASSHGGNRRSTFF
TGTGCCAGTAGTCACGGGGGGAATCGACGATCGACTTTCTTT